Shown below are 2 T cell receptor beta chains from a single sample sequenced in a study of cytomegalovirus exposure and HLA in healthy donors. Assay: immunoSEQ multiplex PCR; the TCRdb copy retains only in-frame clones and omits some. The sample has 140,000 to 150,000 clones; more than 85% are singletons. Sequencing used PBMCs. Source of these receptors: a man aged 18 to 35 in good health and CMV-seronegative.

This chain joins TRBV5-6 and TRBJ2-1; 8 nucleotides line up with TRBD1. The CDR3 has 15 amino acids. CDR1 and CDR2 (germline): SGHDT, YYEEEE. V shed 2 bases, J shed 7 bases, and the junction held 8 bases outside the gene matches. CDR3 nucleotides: TGTGCCAGCAGCTTAATCCAGGGGGCGCAAAATGAGCAGTTCTTC. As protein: CASSLIQGAQNEQFF. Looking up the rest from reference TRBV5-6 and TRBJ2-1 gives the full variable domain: DAGVTQSPTHLIKTRGQQVTLRCSPKSGHDTVSWYQQALGQGPQFIFQYYEEEERQRGNFPDRFSGHQFPNYSSELNVNALLLGDSALYLCASSLIQGAQNEQFFGPGTRLTVL.

CDR3 loop: CASSRDRREEGYTF. The CDR3 nucleotides are TGTGCCAGCAGCCGGGACAGGCGAGAGGAGGGCTACACCTTC. The chain carries TRBV7-2 and TRBJ1-2; 8 positions match TRBD1. This CDR3 comprises 14 residues. The germline CDR1 and CDR2 sequences are SGHTA and FQGNSA. The junction had 10 bases not matched to a gene; V was cut back by 5 bases and J by 8 bases.